This TCR beta chain was captured by sequencing in a study of blood T cells in healthy people across ages. The V and J ends lost 1 base and 3 bases respectively, with 4 bases between them. Germline V gene lookup returns CDR1 MNHNS and CDR2 SASEGT. The CDR3 has 12 amino acids. This clonotype was counted many times. Primers used in a second PCR of roughly 7 to 12 cycles were a sample-barcoded 5' primer and a J-beta primer mix. TCRdb itself ran the 5' RACE reads through MiXCR, one entry per CDR3 protein. The profile shows hundreds of thousands of distinct CDR3 sequences, about 42% of them singletons. This chain connects TRBV6-1 to TRBJ2-7, with D uncertain. The TCR originated in a woman aged 60 to 75 in good health. The sample was blood. The CDR3 DNA follows: TGTGCCAGCAGTGAAGGATACTACGAGCAGTACTTC. Translating gives CASSEGYYEQYF.